This T cell receptor beta chain was identified in a study of blood T cell repertoires in COVID-19. Across the study: PBMCs, B-cell-depleted T cells, or T cells provided the cDNA or gDNA that made up the material.

This clone was seen more than once but under ten times. Other DNA sequences in the same sample also yield this CDR3. Authors' analysis steps: Amplification of reference gene primers provided the estimated nucleated cell counts. Sequencing used immunoSEQ multiplex PCR; TCRdb keeps in-frame clones, though not all of them. The D gene and trimming were derived from the DNA, and the V and J assignments and clone size from that table. The sample carries roughly 200,000 clones, around 90% recorded once. The CDR3 runs 13 residues. Germline CDR1 SGHTA, CDR2 FQGNSA. The V end lost 6 bases, the J end lost 1 base, and 10 bases lay between the germline ends.

This clonotype was obtained from a woman in her 30s who had recovered from COVID-19. The J gene is TRBJ2-7, the V gene TRBV7-2; D is possibly TRBD1 (5 bases). The source material was PBMCs or T cells enriched from blood (not recorded which). The CDR3: CASRPTGSYEQYF. CDR3 coding DNA: TGTGCCAGCAGACCCACAGGATCCTACGAGCAGTACTTC.